The clone carrying this T cell receptor beta chain was detected ten times or more. MiXCR was run by TCRdb on the multiplex PCR reads, yielding one entry per CDR3 protein. There are 290,000 or so distinct CDR3 sequences in the sample; over 30% occur only once, and more than 0.95% lies in the top ten. These data originate in a study of breast tumors, draining lymph nodes, adjacent tissues. Breast cancer patients provided tissue from their axillary draining lymph nodes. The CDR3 contains 13 residues. Trimming took 2 bases from V and 5 from J, leaving 11 bases between them. Germline loops: CDR1 SGHRS, CDR2 YFSETQ.

The sample consisted of axillary lymph node tissue. The gene calls are TRBV5-1 and TRBJ2-7, with D maybe TRBD2 (7 bases). The sequence was obtained from a female donor with breast cancer. Some clones in this sample may be carry-over from other donors' samples. The CDR3 protein is CASSFGGRNEQYF. The CDR3 DNA follows: TGCGCCAGCAGCTTCGGGGGGCGGAACGAGCAGTACTTC. Complete variable domain (other parts from reference TRBV5-1 and TRBJ2-7): KAGVTQTPRYLIKTRGQQVTLSCSPISGHRSVSWYQQTPGQGLQFLFEYFSETQRNKGNFPGRFSGRQFSNSRSEMNVSTLELGDSALYLCASSFGGRNEQYFGPGTRLTVT.